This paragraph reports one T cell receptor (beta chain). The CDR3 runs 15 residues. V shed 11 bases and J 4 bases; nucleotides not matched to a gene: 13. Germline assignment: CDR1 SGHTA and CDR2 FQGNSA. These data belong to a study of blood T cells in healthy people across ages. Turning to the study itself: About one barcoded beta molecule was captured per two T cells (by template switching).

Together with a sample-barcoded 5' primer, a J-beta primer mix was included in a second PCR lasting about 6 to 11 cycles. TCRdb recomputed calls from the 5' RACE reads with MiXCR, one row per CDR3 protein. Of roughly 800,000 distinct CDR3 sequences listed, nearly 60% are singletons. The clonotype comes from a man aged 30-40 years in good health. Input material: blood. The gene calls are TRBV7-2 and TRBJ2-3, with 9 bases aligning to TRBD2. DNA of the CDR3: TGTGCCTCACGGGGGGGACTAGCTGTGTCAGATACGCAGTATTTT. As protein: CASRGGLAVSDTQYF.